Listed below are T cell receptor beta chains from one sample, sequenced in a study of blood T cell repertoires in COVID-19. TCRdb's copy holds only in-frame clones and misses some; the assay was immunoSEQ multiplex PCR. Of about 220,000 clones listed, roughly 80% are singletons. Sequencing input: peripheral blood. These receptors all stem from a young man with active or convalescent COVID-19. CDR3s include the opening cysteine and the closing phenylalanine or tryptophan. D genes are given only for firm matches. Clone size is stated in some rows and not others, as once, few, many or a class when expanded.

V	size	J	D	DNA	CDR3
TRBV9	NA	TRBJ1-2	NA	TGTGCCAGCAGCGTAGACGAGGGCTATGGCTACACCTTC	CASSVDEGYGYTF
TRBV19	NA	TRBJ2-1	TRBD1	TGTGCCAGTAGTTGGACAGGGCGGAACAATGAGCAGTTCTTC	CASSWTGRNNEQFF
TRBV28	NA	TRBJ2-3	NA	TGTGCCAGCAGAAATCCAACACGCACAGATACGCAGTATTTT	CASRNPTRTDTQYF
TRBV3-1/TRBV3-2	NA	TRBJ2-7	TRBD1	TGTGCCAGCAGCCACCCAGGGACAGAAGAGTACTTC	CASSHPGTEEYF
TRBV18	NA	TRBJ1-2	NA	TGTGCCAGCTCTTCCAACCGGGGAGACACAGATGGCTACACCTTC	CASSSNRGDTDGYTF
TRBV4-1	once	TRBJ2-7	NA	TGCGCCAGCAGCCAAGGGGCAGGCCGAATCTACGAGCAGTACTTC	CASSQGAGRIYEQYF
TRBV28	NA	TRBJ2-1	TRBD2	TGTGCCAGCCTAACTAGCGGGAGAAATAATGAGCAGTTCTTC	CASLTSGRNNEQFF
TRBV12-3/TRBV12-4	NA	TRBJ1-6	NA	TGTGCCAGCAGTTTAACAGGAACTCCCCTCCACTTT	CASSLTGTPLHF
TRBV6-2/TRBV6-3	NA	TRBJ1-1	TRBD1	TGTGCCAGCAGTTACGCGGCAGGGGGCCTCACTGAAGCTTTCTTT	CASSYAAGGLTEAFF
TRBV10-2	NA	TRBJ1-6	TRBD1	TGCGCCAGCAGTGAGGGGACAGGGGCTTATAATTCACCCCTCCACTTT	CASSEGTGAYNSPLHF
TRBV13	NA	TRBJ2-3	NA	TGTGCCAGCAGCCTCTTGGATACGCAGTATTTT	CASSLLDTQYF
TRBV12-3/TRBV12-4	NA	TRBJ1-5	NA	TGTGCCAGCAGATACAGGGACCGGCCCCAGCATTTT	CASRYRDRPQHF
TRBV19	NA	TRBJ1-2	TRBD1	TGTGCCAGTAGTACCCGACAGGGGAACGATGGCTACACCTTC	CASSTRQGNDGYTF
TRBV4-2	NA	TRBJ2-6	TRBD2	TGTGCCAGCAGCCAAGATTCTAGCGGGGGGGCTGGGGCCAACGTCCTGACTTTC	CASSQDSSGGAGANVLTF
TRBV7-6	NA	TRBJ1-2	NA	TGTGCCAGCAGTCCCTCGGGAAACACAGGCTACACCTTC	CASSPSGNTGYTF
TRBV2	NA	TRBJ2-7	TRBD1	TGTGCCAGCAGGACAGGGAGATACGAGCAGTACTTC	CASRTGRYEQYF
TRBV7-9	few	TRBJ1-2	NA	TGTGCCAGCAGCTTGGGGACAACTAACTATGGCTACACCTTC	CASSLGTTNYGYTF
TRBV28	NA	TRBJ2-5	TRBD1	TGTGCCAGCAACAAGGGGCGACAGGGTGGGACCCAGTACTTC	CASNKGRQGGTQYF
TRBV7-2	NA	TRBJ1-3	NA	TGTGCCAGCAGCTTAGGGGCAGCGGCTGGAAACACCATATATTTT	CASSLGAAAGNTIYF
TRBV7-3	few	TRBJ2-2	TRBD2	TGTGCCAGCAGCTTGGCGGGAGGGTACACCGGGGAGCTGTTTTTT	CASSLAGGYTGELFF
TRBV3-1/TRBV3-2	NA	TRBJ2-3	TRBD2	TGTGCCAGCAGCCATCTGAAAGGGACTAGCGGGAGGGCCGGGGGCACAGATACGCAGTATTTT	CASSHLKGTSGRAGGTDTQYF
TRBV6-5	NA	TRBJ2-7	TRBD2	TGTGCCAGCAGTTCCGGCGGGAGTTCAGGCGAGCAGTACTTC	CASSSGGSSGEQYF
TRBV7-3	NA	TRBJ2-3	TRBD2	TGTGCCAGCAGCGGTGCGGGGGCAGATACGCAGTATTTT	CASSGAGADTQYF
TRBV7-2	NA	TRBJ2-5	TRBD1	TGTGCCACCACGCGGACAGGGGAAGAGACCCAGTACTTC	CATTRTGEETQYF
TRBV5-1	NA	TRBJ2-3	NA	TGCGCCAGCAGCTTGGTGGGGCCTGGCACAGATACGCAGTATTTT	CASSLVGPGTDTQYF
TRBV6-4	NA	TRBJ2-7	NA	TGTGCCAGCAGAGTAGAAGATGAGCAGTACTTC	CASRVEDEQYF
TRBV11-2	once	TRBJ1-5	NA	TGTGCCAGCAGCTTAGGAGCAGGTCAGCCCCAGCATTTT	CASSLGAGQPQHF
TRBV9	once	TRBJ2-7	TRBD2	TGTGCCAGCAGCGTAGAATGGGGGGGGAACGAGCAGTACTTC	CASSVEWGGNEQYF
TRBV4-1	NA	TRBJ1-1	NA	TGCGCCAGCAGCCAGCTAGGGGGCACTGAAGCTTTCTTT	CASSQLGGTEAFF
TRBV4-3	NA	TRBJ1-3	NA	TGCGCCAGCAGCCAAGATTTTGGGGACTTTGGTAACACCATATATTTT	CASSQDFGDFGNTIYF
TRBV5-5	NA	TRBJ1-4	NA	TGTGCCAGCAGCTTGCGTAACAGGAATGAAAAACTGTTTTTT	CASSLRNRNEKLFF
TRBV9	NA	TRBJ1-2	TRBD1	TGTGCCAGCAGCGAACCGGGACAGGGAAGGGAGTCCCACTATGGCTACACCTTC	CASSEPGQGRESHYGYTF
TRBV5-5	once	TRBJ2-1	TRBD2	TGTGCCAGCACCGTTGCGGGCGGGACTAGCGACTACAATGAGCAGTTCTTC	CASTVAGGTSDYNEQFF
TRBV6-6	NA	TRBJ2-1	TRBD2	TGTGCCAGCAGTTACGAGCGGGGGCCCTACAATGAGCAGTTCTTC	CASSYERGPYNEQFF
TRBV7-6	NA	TRBJ2-7	TRBD1	TGTGCCAGCAGCTTAGGGGACAGGGAGCAGTACTTC	CASSLGDREQYF
TRBV3-1/TRBV3-2	NA	TRBJ1-1	NA	TGTGCCAGCAGCCAAAGGCAGGTGAACACTGAAGCTTTCTTT	CASSQRQVNTEAFF
TRBV6-1	NA	TRBJ1-2	TRBD1	TGTGCCAGCAGTGAAGCGGGACAGGGCAACTATGGCTACACCTTC	CASSEAGQGNYGYTF
TRBV4-1	NA	TRBJ1-5	NA	TGCGCCAGCAGCCAAAATGCCTACCAGGGTTGGAATCAGCCCCAGCATTTT	CASSQNAYQGWNQPQHF
TRBV15	NA	TRBJ2-1	NA	TGTGCCACCAGCAGAGATGAGCTAGAATATGAGCAGTTCTTC	CATSRDELEYEQFF
TRBV12-3/TRBV12-4	once	TRBJ2-5	TRBD1	TGTGCCAGCAGTTTCGGACAGGGGGTGGCCCAGTACTTC	CASSFGQGVAQYF
TRBV7-2	NA	TRBJ2-7	TRBD2	TGTGCCAGCAGCTTGCAAGCGGGGGGGCGAGGCGAGCAGTACTTC	CASSLQAGGRGEQYF
TRBV3-1/TRBV3-2	NA	TRBJ2-7	TRBD2	TGTGCCAGCAGCCAAGGAATGGGACTAGCGGGGTCCTACGAGCAGTACTTC	CASSQGMGLAGSYEQYF
TRBV6-5	NA	TRBJ1-1	NA	TGTGCCAGCTCGTCAGGTCCGTACCAAAACACTGAAGCTTTCTTT	CASSSGPYQNTEAFF
TRBV11-3	NA	TRBJ2-1	TRBD1	TGTGCCAGCAGAGCCGGGACAGGTGACAATGAGCAGTTCTTC	CASRAGTGDNEQFF